This TCR beta chain was found in a study of beta chain features in type 1 diabetes. Study results and caveats: Diminished insertions and augmented deletions at VDJ junctions characterized type 1 diabetes patients. Across all four CD4+ subsets, people with type 1 diabetes showed modestly shorter TCRB CDR3s. Researchers reported that naive, central memory and Treg TCRB repertoires appeared more similar in patients than in healthy donors.

A remark on this clone: Its specificity is unknown.

This CDR3 has 15 amino acids. Germline CDR1 and CDR2: SGHDT and YYEEEE. V lost 0 bases and J lost 7, with 14 bases in between. Every sorted population was more than 95% pure. The study reverse transcribed the entire isolated RNA, so it sequenced expressed TCRB transcripts. Profiled with immunoSEQ multiplex PCR; TCRdb holds only in-frame clones, not every one. The sample shows about 360,000 clones, roughly 13% of them seen only once. The origin of this receptor is a woman aged 18-35 years with type 1 diabetes. Source material: naive CD4+ T cells from blood. The genes are TRBV5-6 and TRBJ2-1, with a tentative D call TRBD2 (6 bases). This chain's CDR3 is CASSLDAGSGNEQFF. The CDR3 DNA sequence: TGTGCCAGCAGCTTGGATGCCGGCAGCGGGAATGAGCAGTTCTTC.